This T cell receptor beta chain was recorded in a study of tumor and adjacent non-tumor tissue in lung cancer. The library came from three nested PCR rounds adapted from ARM-PCR protocols. In TCRdb, the multiplex PCR reads were re-called with MiXCR into one record per CDR3 protein. The table lists more than 75,000 distinct CDR3 sequences, 80% of them singletons, with 10% to 15% in the top ten. This sample's RNA came from whole unsorted tissue. This clonotype showed up just a few times. Input material: lung tumor tissue. The clonotype comes from a woman aged 50 to 60 with non-small cell lung cancer.

The CDR3, as DNA: TGCGCCAGCAGCCAAGATAGGTCGAGACTGAGCCTCGACGAGCAGTACTTC. This sequence encodes CASSQDRSRLSLDEQYF. V and J are TRBV4-3 and TRBJ2-7; D call uncertain. Germline V CDR1 and CDR2: LGHNA, YSLEER. CDR3 size: 17 residues. Trimming removed 0 bases from V and 5 bases from J, with 20 bases in between.